Listed here are 23 T cell receptor beta chains from one sample, sequenced in a study of T cell responses to AZD1222 COVID-19 vaccine. Profiling relied on immunoSEQ multiplex PCR, and the TCRdb table lists in-frame clones only, not all of them. This sample has about 120,000 clones, with more than 85% found just once. This sample comprised peripheral blood, obtained on day 0 of AZD1222 vaccination. The receptor set was obtained from an adult in good health.

The chain links TRBV7-2 to TRBJ2-7; 9 nucleotides line up with TRBD1. Germline assignment: CDR1 SGHTA and CDR2 FQGNSA. V was clipped by 4 bases and J by 2 bases; unmatched bases: 6. The CDR3 length is 15 residues. Here the CDR3 reads CASSSTGGVAYEQYF. DNA of the CDR3: TGTGCCAGCAGCTCCACAGGGGGCGTAGCCTACGAGCAGTACTTC.

V gene TRBV28 combines with J gene TRBJ2-1; D not certain. The germline CDR1 and CDR2 sequences are MDHEN and SYDVKM. V was cut by 2 bases and J by 2 bases, with 7 bases left in between. The CDR3 has 14 residues. The CDR3 DNA reads TGTGCCAGCAGTTTAGCGGAGCCCTACAATGAGCAGTTCTTC. The encoded protein is CASSLAEPYNEQFF.

V usage is TRBV24-1 and J usage is TRBJ2-7; D unresolved. Germline CDR1 and CDR2: KGHDR and SFDVKD. The CDR3 runs to 13 residues. Trimming removed 6 bases at V and 2 bases at J, with 10 bases between. DNA of the CDR3: TGTGCCACCAGTCGCAGACCCCCCTACGAGCAGTACTTC. Its translation: CATSRRPPYEQYF.

The genes are TRBV2 and TRBJ1-6, with TRBD1 matching over 8 bases. With V trimmed by 6 bases and J by 7 bases, 8 bases remained unmatched. CDR1 is SNHLY, CDR2 FYNNEI, per germline. The CDR3 loop spans 15 amino acids. The CDR3 nucleotides read TGTGCCAGCAGGTTGCTTCAGGGGGCCAATTCACCCCTCCACTTT. This sequence encodes CASRLLQGANSPLHF.

The chain has TRBV24-1 and TRBJ2-3; D remains ambiguous. CDR3 length: 14 amino acids. Germline CDR1 KGHDR, CDR2 SFDVKD. V lost 4 bases and J 1 base, leaving 8 bases between the germline ends. Written as DNA, the CDR3 is TGTGCCACCAGTGACCGGACCCGCACAGATACGCAGTATTTT. This codes for CATSDRTRTDTQYF.

This sequence joins TRBV9 and TRBJ2-5; TRBD1 aligns across 9 bases. The germline V gene has CDR1 SGDLS and CDR2 YYNGEE. The CDR3 covers 15 residues. V shed 5 bases, J shed 5 bases, and the junction held 10 bases outside the gene matches. The CDR3 reads CASRWTGASRETQYF. DNA for the CDR3: TGTGCCAGCAGATGGACAGGGGCCTCCAGGGAGACCCAGTACTTC.

This clone came up a few times. This rearrangement joins TRBV19 to TRBJ1-5, with D unclear. Germline-derived CDR1 and CDR2 are LNHDA and SQIVND (reference sequence). The CDR3 covers 15 residues. V lost 3 bases to trimming and J lost 3 bases, with 12 bases between them. The CDR3 reads CASSMIRGSNQPQHF. CDR3 in DNA: TGTGCCAGTAGTATGATTCGTGGCTCCAATCAGCCCCAGCATTTT.

The V and J genes are TRBV27 and TRBJ2-3; TRBD2 is a possible D gene (5 bases). The CDR3 consists of 15 residues. Trimming took off 5 bases at V and 4 bases at J, with 16 bases between the two ends. Germline V gene lookup returns CDR1 MNHEY and CDR2 SMNVEV (reference sequence). In DNA form, the CDR3 reads TGTGCCAGCAGTCTCCGGGCCGGGGTGGCAGATACGCAGTATTTT. It encodes CASSLRAGVADTQYF.

J is TRBJ2-7 and V is TRBV28, with D perhaps being TRBD1 or TRBD2 (5 bases each). CDR1 MDHEN and CDR2 SYDVKM come from the germline V gene. V was cut by 6 bases and J by 1 base, with 16 bases left in between. The CDR3 covers 15 residues. The CDR3 DNA sequence: TGTGCCAGCAGCCGACGAGAGGGGTGGTCCTACGAGCAGTACTTC. It translates to CASSRREGWSYEQYF. The whole variable domain, filled in from reference TRBV28 and TRBJ2-7, reads DVKVTQSSRYLVKRTGEKVFLECVQDMDHENMFWYRQDPGLGLRLIYFSYDVKMKEKGDIPEGYSVSREKKERFSLILESASTNQTSMYLCASSRREGWSYEQYFGPGTRLTVT.

This chain connects TRBV29-1 to TRBJ2-2; D tentatively reads TRBD1 or TRBD2 (5 bases each). V lost 6 bases and J 5 bases, leaving 19 bases between the germline ends. Germline lookup yields CDR1 SQVTM and CDR2 ANQGSEA. The CDR3 has 15 residues. CDR3 loop: CSVPGAATLTGELFF. As DNA, the CDR3 is TGCAGCGTGCCCGGGGCAGCCACGTTGACCGGGGAGCTGTTTTTT.

The rearrangement uses TRBV10-1 and TRBJ1-1; D perhaps matches TRBD1 (5 bases). Germline V gene data show CDR1 as WNHNN and CDR2 as SYGVQD (reference sequence). V lost 7 bases to trimming and J lost 5 bases, with 14 bases between them. The CDR3 is 13 residues long. In DNA, the CDR3 is TGCGCCAGCACTTCGGGACTGAGGACTGAAGCTTTCTTT. It translates to CASTSGLRTEAFF.

V usage is TRBV7-9 and J usage is TRBJ2-1; D is perhaps TRBD2 (6 bases). V lost 2 bases to trimming and J lost 7 bases, with 15 bases between them. This CDR3 has 15 amino acids. The germline V gene has CDR1 SEHNR and CDR2 FQNEAQ (reference sequence). CDR3 region: CASSLRESGGNEQFF. CDR3 nucleotide sequence: TGTGCCAGCAGCTTACGGGAGAGCGGTGGGAATGAGCAGTTCTTC. The entire variable domain, with the rest obtained from reference TRBV7-9 and TRBJ2-1, is as follows: DTGVSQNPRHKITKRGQNVTFRCDPISEHNRLYWYRQTLGQGPEFLTYFQNEAQLEKSRLLSDRFSAERPKGSFSTLEIQRTEQGDSAMYLCASSLRESGGNEQFFGPGTRLTVL.

The chain is built from TRBV24-1 and TRBJ2-1, with D possibly matching TRBD1 (6 bases). The CDR3 extends over 13 amino acids. Germline CDR1 KGHDR, CDR2 SFDVKD. Trimming pared 6 bases from V and 7 bases from J, leaving 12 bases between. CDR3 coding DNA: TGTGCCACCAGTACAGGGTTGTTGAATGAGCAGTTCTTC. Its protein is CATSTGLLNEQFF.

This clone has just a few counts. The chain links TRBV28 to TRBJ2-5; the match to TRBD2 covers 7 bases. The CDR3 has 15 amino acids. Trimming cost V 1 base and J 5 bases; bases outside gene matches: 7. CDR1 is MDHEN and CDR2 is SYDVKM in the germline V gene. CDR3 nucleotide sequence: TGTGCCAGCAGTTTATATTGGGAGGGAGGGGAGACCCAGTACTTC. It specifies CASSLYWEGGETQYF. The variable domain in full, completed from reference TRBV28 and TRBJ2-5, reads DVKVTQSSRYLVKRTGEKVFLECVQDMDHENMFWYRQDPGLGLRLIYFSYDVKMKEKGDIPEGYSVSREKKERFSLILESASTNQTSMYLCASSLYWEGGETQYFGPGTRLLVL.

The chain employs TRBV10-2 and TRBJ2-5, with a tentative D call TRBD2 (5 bases). V lost 0 bases and J 4 bases, leaving 9 bases between the germline ends. From germline, CDR1 is WSHSY and CDR2 SAAADI. The CDR3 is 14 residues long. CDR3 in DNA: TGCGCCAGCAGTGAGTCGGAGGTGAGAGAGACCCAGTACTTC. Its translation: CASSESEVRETQYF.

The chain links TRBV28 to TRBJ1-2; D is perhaps TRBD1 (5 bases). This CDR3 region has 12 residues. V shed 5 bases and J shed 7 bases, with 11 bases lying between them. Germline V gene lookup returns CDR1 MDHEN and CDR2 SYDVKM. The CDR3 reads CASSLTELGYTF. The CDR3 bases are TGTGCCAGCAGTCTGACAGAACTTGGCTACACCTTC.

V gene TRBV27 combines with J gene TRBJ2-5, with a possible D match to TRBD2 (6 bases). Germline V gives CDR1 MNHEY, CDR2 SMNVEV (reference sequence). V lost 2 bases, J lost 4 bases, and 14 bases lay in between. CDR3 length equals 15 residues. CDR3 amino acids: CASSLIPGRGETQYF. The CDR3 DNA reads TGTGCCAGCAGTTTAATCCCGGGGCGGGGAGAGACCCAGTACTTC.

The rearrangement joins TRBV11-3 to TRBJ2-3; 12 bases line up with TRBD2. The ends lost 4 bases at V and 1 base at J; junction bases unmatched: 12. Germline V gene sequence: CDR1 SGHNT, CDR2 YENEEA. The CDR3 has 19 residues. The CDR3 is CASSSTLAGGPGRTDTQYF. The CDR3 DNA reads as TGTGCCAGCAGCTCGACTCTAGCGGGAGGGCCTGGTCGCACAGATACGCAGTATTTT.

The chain carries TRBV28 and TRBJ2-3; perhaps TRBD2 as D (5 bases). The CDR3 has 15 amino acids. The germline CDR1 and CDR2 sequences are MDHEN and SYDVKM. Trimming took 2 bases from V and 4 from J, leaving 13 bases between them. The CDR3 spells CASSLGSWSPDTQYF. CDR3 nucleotide sequence: TGTGCCAGCAGTTTAGGGAGCTGGTCCCCAGATACGCAGTATTTT.

V and J are TRBV19 and TRBJ2-1; no clear D. Germline V gene sequence: CDR1 LNHDA, CDR2 SQIVND (reference sequence). The V gene lost 10 bases and the J gene lost 6 bases, with 19 bases spanning the gap. This CDR3 contains 14 residues. The CDR3, as DNA: TGTGCCACTACAAACCCAATTACCCGCAATGAGCAGTTCTTC. Translation: CATTNPITRNEQFF.

The gene calls are TRBV11-2 and TRBJ2-1; D may be TRBD2 (6 bases). This CDR3 has 14 amino acids. Looked up from germline, CDR1 is SGHAT and CDR2 is FQNNGV. V dropped 1 base and J dropped 6 bases, with 10 bases sitting between them. DNA for the CDR3: TGTGCCAGCAGCTTAGCTCCCGGGGGCAATGAGCAGTTCTTC. It yields the protein CASSLAPGGNEQFF.

The V and J genes are TRBV5-1 and TRBJ2-1; D is possibly TRBD1 (5 bases). V lost 4 bases and J lost 5, with 13 bases in between. CDR3 size: 14 residues. Germline-derived CDR1 and CDR2 are SGHRS and YFSETQ. This CDR3 is CASSRGQANNEQFF. CDR3 DNA: TGCGCCAGCAGCAGGGGCCAGGCGAACAATGAGCAGTTCTTC.

The chain combines TRBV6-5 with TRBJ2-1; 8 bases are a match to TRBD2. The germline V gene has CDR1 MNHEY and CDR2 SVGAGI. The CDR3 is 16 residues long. The junction had 10 bases not matched to a gene; V was cut back by 0 bases and J by 9 bases. The CDR3 here is CASSYSGTRGGGEQFF. CDR3 in DNA: TGTGCCAGCAGTTACTCCGGGACTAGGGGAGGGGGTGAGCAGTTCTTC.